This entry lists 10 T cell receptor beta chains sequenced from one sample in a study. TCRdb processed the RT-PCR reads anew with MiXCR; each CDR3 protein has one entry. The sample lists about 680,000 distinct CDR3 sequences, 13% to 15% occurring once. Specimen: memory CD4+ T cells from blood. The receptors shown here come from a female donor in good health, serving as a healthy control.

The CDR3 DNA follows: TGTGCCAGCAGCGGGAAAGCTGGAAACACCATATATTTT. This gives the protein CASSGKAGNTIYF. The gene calls are TRBV9 and TRBJ1-3, with D unclear. The CDR3 is 13 amino acids. V was pared by 3 bases and J by 2 bases, with 6 bases between. In germline, CDR1 is SGDLS, CDR2 YYNGEE.

With regard to this clonotype: The DNA is omitted, as the CDR3 cannot be located on it reliably, and the CDR3 follows TCRdb's listing. This chain joins TRBV6-5 and TRBJ2-5; the D call in the table, TRBD2, was not verified against the DNA. The CDR3 numbers 14 amino acids, ends counted. Germline lookup yields CDR1 MNHEY and CDR2 SVGAGI. The chain's CDR3 is CASILGSRQETQYF.

There are a few counts of this clonotype. The rearrangement joins TRBV4-1 to TRBJ2-7, with D tentatively TRBD2 (8 bases). The CDR3 has 15 residues. The germline V gene has CDR1 MGHRA and CDR2 YSYEKL. V was clipped by 4 bases and J by 6 bases, with 19 bases between them. The CDR3 DNA reads TGCGCCAGCAGCCCCCGGGAGGGGGCGATAGGCGAGCAGTACTTC. Its protein is CASSPREGAIGEQYF.

This clonotype has a count of ten or more. The rearrangement uses TRBV6-5 and TRBJ1-1; unclear D gene. Trimming took 2 bases from V and 0 from J, leaving 10 bases between them. Germline V lookup: CDR1 MNHEY, CDR2 SVGAGI. The CDR3 has 15 residues. Written as DNA, the CDR3 is TGTGCCAGCAGTTACCCGGCAGGAATGAACACTGAAGCTTTCTTT. Its protein is CASSYPAGMNTEAFF.

This clonotype was seen only a few times. The V and J genes are TRBV9 and TRBJ2-7, with 10 bases lining up with TRBD1. The V gene end was trimmed by 3 bases and the J gene end by 2 bases; junction bases not matched to a gene: 8. The CDR3 runs to 16 residues. Per the germline V gene, CDR1 is SGDLS and CDR2 is YYNGEE. CDR3 DNA sequence: TGTGCCAGCAGCGACCGACAGGGGGCTGTCACCTACGAGCAGTACTTC. This translates into CASSDRQGAVTYEQYF. The full variable domain, its missing parts supplied by reference TRBV9 and TRBJ2-7, is DSGVTQTPKHLITATGQRVTLRCSPRSGDLSVYWYQQSLDQGLQFLIQYYNGEERAKGNILERFSAQQFPDLHSELNLSSLELGDSALYFCASSDRQGAVTYEQYFGPGTRLTVT.

The table lists this clonotype with many counts. The rearrangement joins TRBV10-3 to TRBJ1-5, with a possible D match to TRBD1 (6 bases). V was pared by 6 bases and J by 3 bases, with 12 bases between. Germline values: CDR1 ENHRY, CDR2 SYGVKD. The CDR3 contains 14 residues. Written as DNA, the CDR3 is TGTGCCATCAGAAAGGAGGGGGACAATCAGCCCCAGCATTTT. This codes for CAIRKEGDNQPQHF.

This clonotype was found many times. This chain joins TRBV24-1 and TRBJ2-3, with a possible D match to TRBD2 (6 bases). Germline CDR1 is KGHDR and CDR2 is SFDVKD. This CDR3 is built from 16 residues. V dropped 4 bases and J dropped 2 bases, with 15 bases sitting between them. DNA of the CDR3: TGTGCCACCAGTGACCAAGGGACTTCTCCCACAGATACGCAGTATTTT. Translation: CATSDQGTSPTDTQYF.

In this sample, this clonotype turned up a few times. The gene calls are TRBV6-5 and TRBJ1-5; no firm D call. The germline gives CDR1 MNHEY, CDR2 SVGAGI. The CDR3 loop spans 15 amino acids. Deletions cut 0 bases from V and 2 bases from J, with 8 bases between. The CDR3 is CASSYSMFGNQPQHF. CDR3 coding DNA: TGTGCCAGCAGTTACTCAATGTTCGGCAATCAGCCCCAGCATTTT.

The sample holds a few counts of this clonotype. The chain links TRBV12-3 or TRBV12-4 to TRBJ1-4; 7 nucleotides match TRBD1. After removal of 5 bases from V and 0 bases from J, the junction contained 12 bases not matched to a gene. The CDR3 spans 18 residues. As DNA, the CDR3 is TGTGCCAGCAGTAGCAGGGGGGGCCTTCTTGCAACTAATGAAAAACTGTTTTTT. It codes for CASSSRGGLLATNEKLFF.

This clonotype was counted ten times or more. The chain joins TRBV5-1 to TRBJ2-4; the D gene is possibly TRBD2 (6 bases). The CDR3 has 14 residues. V shed 3 bases and J shed 8 bases, with 15 bases lying between them. CDR1 is SGHRS, CDR2 YFSETQ, per germline. CDR3 protein: CASSSGLAIDIQYF. The CDR3 bases are TGCGCCAGCAGCTCGGGACTGGCCATAGACATTCAGTACTTC.